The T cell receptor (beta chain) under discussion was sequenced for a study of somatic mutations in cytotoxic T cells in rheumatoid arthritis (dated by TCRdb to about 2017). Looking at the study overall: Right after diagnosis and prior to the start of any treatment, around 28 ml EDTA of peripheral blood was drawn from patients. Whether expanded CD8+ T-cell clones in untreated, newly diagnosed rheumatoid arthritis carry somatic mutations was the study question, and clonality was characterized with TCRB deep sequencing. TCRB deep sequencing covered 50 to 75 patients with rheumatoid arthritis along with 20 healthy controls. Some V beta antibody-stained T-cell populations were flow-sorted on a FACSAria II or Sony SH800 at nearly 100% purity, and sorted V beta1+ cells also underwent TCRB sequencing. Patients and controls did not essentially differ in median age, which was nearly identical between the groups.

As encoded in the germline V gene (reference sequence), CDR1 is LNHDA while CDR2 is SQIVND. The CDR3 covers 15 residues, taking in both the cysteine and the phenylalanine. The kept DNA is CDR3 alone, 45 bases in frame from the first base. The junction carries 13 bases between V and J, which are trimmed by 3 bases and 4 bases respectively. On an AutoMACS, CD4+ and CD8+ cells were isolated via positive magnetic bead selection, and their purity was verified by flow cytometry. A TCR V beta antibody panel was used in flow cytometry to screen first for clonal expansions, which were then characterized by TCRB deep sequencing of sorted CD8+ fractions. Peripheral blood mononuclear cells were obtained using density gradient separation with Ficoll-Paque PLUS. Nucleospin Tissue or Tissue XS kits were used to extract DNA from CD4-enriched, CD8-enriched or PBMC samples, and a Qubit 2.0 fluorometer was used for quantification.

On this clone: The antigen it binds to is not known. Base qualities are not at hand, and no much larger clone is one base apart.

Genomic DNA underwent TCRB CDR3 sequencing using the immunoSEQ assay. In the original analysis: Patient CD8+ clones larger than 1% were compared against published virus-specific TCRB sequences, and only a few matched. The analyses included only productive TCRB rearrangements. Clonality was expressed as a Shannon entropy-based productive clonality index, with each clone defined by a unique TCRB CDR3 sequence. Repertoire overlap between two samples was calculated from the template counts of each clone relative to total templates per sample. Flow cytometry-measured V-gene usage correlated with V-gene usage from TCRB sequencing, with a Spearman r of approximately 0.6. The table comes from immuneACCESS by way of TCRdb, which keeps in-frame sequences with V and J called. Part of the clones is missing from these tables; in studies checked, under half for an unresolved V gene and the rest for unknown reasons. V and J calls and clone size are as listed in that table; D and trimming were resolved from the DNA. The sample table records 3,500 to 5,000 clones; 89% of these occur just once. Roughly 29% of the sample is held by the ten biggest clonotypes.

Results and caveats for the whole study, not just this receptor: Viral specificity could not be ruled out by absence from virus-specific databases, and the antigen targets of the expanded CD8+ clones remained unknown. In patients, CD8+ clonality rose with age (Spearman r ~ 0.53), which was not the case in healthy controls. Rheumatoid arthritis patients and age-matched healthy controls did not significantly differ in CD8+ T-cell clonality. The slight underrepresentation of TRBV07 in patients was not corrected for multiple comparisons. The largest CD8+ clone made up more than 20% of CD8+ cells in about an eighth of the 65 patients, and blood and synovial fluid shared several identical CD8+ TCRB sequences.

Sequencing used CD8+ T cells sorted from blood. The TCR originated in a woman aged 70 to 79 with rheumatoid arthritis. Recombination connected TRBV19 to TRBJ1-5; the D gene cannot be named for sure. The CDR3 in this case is CASSIPGSANQPQHF. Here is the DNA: TGTGCCAGTAGTATCCCGGGTAGTGCAAATCAGCCCCAGCATTTT.